This T cell receptor beta chain stems from a study of beta chain features in type 1 diabetes. V was clipped by 5 bases and J by 0 bases; unmatched bases: 6. The CDR3 sequence is 16 residues long. The V gene's germline CDR1 is SGHAT and CDR2 FQNNGV. Since all of the isolated RNA was reverse transcribed, expressed TCRB transcripts were what got sequenced. Clones were read by immunoSEQ multiplex PCR, and TCRdb kept only the in-frame ones, dropping some. Of around 240,000 clones listed, roughly 9.6% are singletons. The TCR sequence derives from a woman under 30 in good health. Sequencing was carried out using naive CD4+ T cells from blood. The chain recombines TRBV11-2 with TRBJ2-7, with 11 positions matching TRBD2. The CDR3 sequence is CASSPRLAGSSYEQYF. In DNA form, the CDR3 reads TGTGCCAGCAGCCCCCGACTAGCGGGGAGCTCCTACGAGCAGTACTTC.